Listed below are T cell receptor beta chains from one sample, sequenced in a study of cytomegalovirus exposure and HLA in healthy donors. Clones were read by immunoSEQ multiplex PCR, and TCRdb kept only the in-frame ones, dropping some. Recorded for this sample: tens of thousands of clones. The material sequenced was PBMCs. The source of these receptors is a male donor in good health and CMV-seronegative. The CDR3 runs from the conserved cysteine through the conserved F or W. The D gene is left open where the match is weak.

D | J | V | DNA | CDR3
- | TRBJ1-1 | TRBV4-2 | TGTGCCAGCAGCCTAAGGGACGGGAGATTAGAGAACACCGAAGCTTTCTTT | CASSLRDGRLENTEAFF
- | TRBJ2-7 | TRBV5-1 | TGCGCCAGCAGCTCCCTCAAGGGGTCCTCCTACGAGCAGTACTTC | CASSSLKGSSYEQYF
- | TRBJ1-2 | TRBV7-2 | TGTGCCAGCAGCTGGAGCAGAAACTATGGCTACACCTTC | CASSWSRNYGYTF
TRBD1 | TRBJ2-7 | TRBV7-2 | TGTGCCAGCAGGCCCGGGACAGGGGTCGATTACAAGCAGTACTTC | CASRPGTGVDYKQYF
- | TRBJ2-2 | TRBV2 | TGTGCCAGCAGTGAACTAGCAAACACCGGGGAGCTGTTTTTT | CASSELANTGELFF
- | TRBJ2-1 | TRBV7-3 | TGTGCCAGCAGCTTAGGAGAGGTCGGCAATGAGCAGTTCTTC | CASSLGEVGNEQFF
TRBD2 | TRBJ2-7 | TRBV9 | TGTGCCAGCAGCGTAACTAGCGGTGCCTACGAGCAGTACTTC | CASSVTSGAYEQYF
TRBD1 | TRBJ1-1 | TRBV18 | TGTGCCAGCTCCCGAAACCCTCAGGGGGCGAGGATTATGAACACTGAAGCTTTCTTT | CASSRNPQGARIMNTEAFF
- | TRBJ2-7 | TRBV7-2 | TGTGCCAGCAGCTTAGGGCTTGACTACGAGCAGTACTTC | CASSLGLDYEQYF
- | TRBJ1-4 | TRBV9 | TGTGCCAGCAGCGTTTCGCCGGCAACTAATGAAAAACTGTTTTTT | CASSVSPATNEKLFF
TRBD1 | TRBJ2-1 | TRBV6-5 | TGTGCCAGCAGTCCCGGGACAGGGTCCTACAATGAGCAGTTCTTC | CASSPGTGSYNEQFF
- | TRBJ2-7 | TRBV5-4 | TGTGCCAGCAGCCCGGACGGGGCCTACGAGCAGTACTTC | CASSPDGAYEQYF
TRBD1 | TRBJ1-2 | TRBV7-9 | TGTGCCAGCAGCTCCGGGACAGGGCAAGGCTACACCTTC | CASSSGTGQGYTF
TRBD2 | TRBJ2-5 | TRBV30 | TGTGCCTGGAGTGTGGGAGGGTTGGAGACCCAGTACTTC | CAWSVGGLETQYF
TRBD2 | TRBJ2-2 | TRBV29-1 | TGCAGCGTCCGGACTAGCGGCACCGGGGAGCTGTTTTTT | CSVRTSGTGELFF
TRBD1 | TRBJ2-1 | TRBV15 | TGTGCCACCAGCCGAATCCCGCAGGGGGCTGATGAGCAGTTCTTC | CATSRIPQGADEQFF
- | TRBJ2-5 | TRBV30 | TGTGCCTGGAGCGGGACATCCTCAGAGACCCAGTACTTC | CAWSGTSSETQYF
- | TRBJ1-1 | TRBV20-1 | TGCAGTGCCAGTCAAGGGGTAATGGCTTTCTTT | CSASQGVMAFF